This TCR beta chain was recovered during a study of cytomegalovirus exposure and HLA in healthy donors. 60 Vbeta and 13 Jbeta primers were used in PCR. Only in-frame clones appear in the TCRdb table, and some are missing; sequencing was by immunoSEQ multiplex PCR. The table for this sample gives roughly 120,000 clones. Every donor was a healthy person donating bone marrow. The germline CDR1 and CDR2 sequences are WNHNN and SYGVQD (reference sequence). The CDR3 is 16 residues long. The rearrangement links TRBV10-1 to TRBJ2-5, with 8 nucleotides matching TRBD2. The J call could be wrong; TRBJ2-7 is a better fit for the DNA end. The sequence was collected from a man aged 18 to 30 in good health and CMV-seronegative. Source material: PBMCs. The CDR3 DNA reads TGCGCCAGCAGTGAGTCCAGCGGGACTAGTCTTTACGAGCAGTACTTC. Protein product: CASSESSGTSLYEQYF.